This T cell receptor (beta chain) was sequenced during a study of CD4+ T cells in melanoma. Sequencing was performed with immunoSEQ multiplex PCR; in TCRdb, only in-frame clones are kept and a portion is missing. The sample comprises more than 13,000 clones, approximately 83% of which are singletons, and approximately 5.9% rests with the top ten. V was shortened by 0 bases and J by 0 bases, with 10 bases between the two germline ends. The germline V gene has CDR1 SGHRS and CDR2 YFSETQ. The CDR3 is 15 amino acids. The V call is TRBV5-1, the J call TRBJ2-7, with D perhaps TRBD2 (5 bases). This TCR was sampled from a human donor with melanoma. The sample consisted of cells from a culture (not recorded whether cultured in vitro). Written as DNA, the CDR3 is TGCGCCAGCAGCTTGGCCTCGGGGAGCTCCTACGAGCAGTACTTC. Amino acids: CASSLASGSSYEQYF.